This passage covers 11 T cell receptor beta chains from one sample sequenced in a study of T cell changes during pregnancy in multiple sclerosis. Assay used: immunoSEQ multiplex PCR; TCRdb lists only in-frame clones, some missing. The sample lists about 93,000 clones, 91% occurring once. This sample comprised peripheral blood, obtained after pregnancy. These receptors all come from a female donor in good health, enrolled as a control in a pregnancy study.

The gene calls are TRBV4-2 and TRBJ2-1; 9 bases line up with TRBD2. With 3 bases clipped from V and 8 bases from J, the junction kept 11 bases outside the gene matches. CDR3 length equals 16 residues. Germline V CDR1 and CDR2: LGHNA, YNFKEQ. The DNA of the CDR3 is TGTGCCAGCAGCCAGGAGATGGGACTAGCCACCGATGAGCAGTTCTTC. As protein: CASSQEMGLATDEQFF.

This clone was seen a few times. Other DNA sequences in this sample translate to the same CDR3. The chain employs TRBV7-8 and TRBJ1-6, with D possibly TRBD1 on 6 matching bases. CDR1 SGHVS and CDR2 FQNEAQ come from the germline V gene. The CDR3 has 15 residues. Trimming pared 5 bases from V and 5 bases from J, leaving 13 bases between. CDR3 amino acids: CASSPRTDHNSPLHF. The CDR3 DNA follows: TGTGCCAGCAGCCCCCGGACAGACCATAATTCACCCCTCCACTTT.

The V gene is TRBV9, the J gene TRBJ2-1; D is perhaps TRBD2 (5 bases). CDR1 and CDR2 (germline): SGDLS, YYNGEE. The CDR3 contains 13 residues. Trimming shortened V by 3 bases and J by 4 bases, and 8 bases separated the two germline ends. The CDR3: CASSELAYNEQFF. CDR3 DNA: TGTGCCAGCAGCGAATTAGCGTACAATGAGCAGTTCTTC.

Points on this clone: One base away lies a much larger clone, so this may be a sequencing read error. The chain has TRBV4-3 and TRBJ1-4; no firm D call. The CDR3 covers 16 residues. V lost 0 bases, J lost 8 bases, and 16 bases lay in between. Germline CDR1 is LGHNA and CDR2 is YSLEER. CDR3 nucleotide sequence: TGCGCCAGCAGCCAAGATCGGGCGGGTGCCACGGAAAAACTGTTTTTT. This sequence encodes CASSQDRAGATEKLFF.

This clone showed up just a few times. Other DNA variants within this sample encode the same CDR3. As DNA, the CDR3 is TGCGCCAGCAGCCAAGGGACCGGGACTTACGAGCAGTACTTC. Translated: CASSQGTGTYEQYF. The rearrangement joins TRBV4-3 to TRBJ2-7; TRBD2 is a possible D gene (6 bases). CDR3 length: 14 residues. Looked up from germline, CDR1 is LGHNA and CDR2 is YSLEER. Deletions cut 1 base from V and 4 bases from J, with 11 bases between.

This chain links TRBV5-4 with TRBJ1-2; D gene unclear. Germline V gene lookup returns CDR1 SGHNT and CDR2 YYREEE (reference sequence). Trimming removed 2 bases from V and 1 base from J, with 9 bases in between. The CDR3 spans 14 residues. CDR3 region: CASSFRTLNYGYTF. The CDR3 DNA sequence: TGTGCCAGCAGCTTCCGGACTCTTAACTATGGCTACACCTTC.

The chain recombines TRBV6-5 with TRBJ2-2; D is possibly TRBD1 (6 bases). The germline gives CDR1 MNHEY, CDR2 SVGAGI. V gave up 4 bases and J gave up 5 bases, with 11 bases separating them. CDR3 length equals 14 residues. The CDR3 bases are TGTGCCAGCAGTTCGGGACACAATACCGGGGAGCTGTTTTTT. This codes for CASSSGHNTGELFF.

V usage is TRBV27 and J usage is TRBJ1-5; TRBD1 might be the D (5 bases). Germline V gene lookup returns CDR1 MNHEY and CDR2 SMNVEV (reference sequence). This CDR3 region has 15 residues. The ends were cut back, 3 bases at V and 6 bases at J, with 15 bases in the middle. The CDR3 region has the DNA TGTGCCAGCAGTTTGTATAGGGGCTCGGGTCAGCCCCAGCATTTT. Protein product: CASSLYRGSGQPQHF.

The rearrangement uses TRBV7-2 and TRBJ1-4; a weak D match, TRBD1 (6 bases). V lost 2 bases and J lost 7, with 11 bases in between. Germline V gene data show CDR1 as SGHTA and CDR2 as FQGNSA. This CDR3 has 14 amino acids. This CDR3 reads CASSLLTGTEKLFF. The DNA of the CDR3 is TGTGCCAGCAGCTTATTAACAGGGACTGAAAAACTGTTTTTT. The full variable domain, its missing parts supplied by reference TRBV7-2 and TRBJ1-4, is GAGVSQSPSNKVTEKGKDVELRCDPISGHTALYWYRQSLGQGLEFLIYFQGNSAPDKSGLPSDRFSAERTGGSVSTLTIQRTQQEDSAVYLCASSLLTGTEKLFFGSGTQLSVL.

As concerns this clone: The junction shows a germline mismatch at one end, possibly a read error. This rearrangement joins TRBV6-5 to TRBJ1-1, with D possibly matching TRBD1 (6 bases). The CDR3 covers 15 residues. Germline CDR1 MNHEY, CDR2 SVGAGI. The CDR3 nucleotides are TGTGCCAGCAGTTACTCGTGGCAGGGGAACGCTGAAGCTTTCTTT. This translates into CASSYSWQGNAEAFF.

The chain employs TRBV21-1 and TRBJ2-3; the D segment call TRBD2 is taken from the table without a DNA check. TRBV21-1 is a listed pseudogene. The CDR3 has 11 residues. The CDR3 DNA is TGTGCCAGCAGCCTCACAGATACGCAGTATTTT. Translating it yields CASSLTDTQYF.